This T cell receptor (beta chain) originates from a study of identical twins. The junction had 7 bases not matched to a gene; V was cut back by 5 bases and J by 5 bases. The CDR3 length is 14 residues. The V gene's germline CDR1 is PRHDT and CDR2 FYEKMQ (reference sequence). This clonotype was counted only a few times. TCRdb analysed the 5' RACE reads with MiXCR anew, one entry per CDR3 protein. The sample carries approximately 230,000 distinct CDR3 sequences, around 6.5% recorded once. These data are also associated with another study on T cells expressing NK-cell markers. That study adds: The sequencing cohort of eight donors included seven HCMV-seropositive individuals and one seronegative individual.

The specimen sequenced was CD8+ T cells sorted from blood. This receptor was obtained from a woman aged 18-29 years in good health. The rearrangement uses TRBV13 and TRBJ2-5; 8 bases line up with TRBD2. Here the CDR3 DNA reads TGTGCCAGCAGCCCAGCGGGAGCGGGGGAGACCCAGTACTTC. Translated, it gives CASSPAGAGETQYF.